This is a list of T cell receptor beta chains from one sample in a study of blood T cell repertoires in COVID-19. Here immunoSEQ multiplex PCR was the method, and the copy in TCRdb shows in-frame clones only, minus some. Of roughly 160,000 clones in the sample, approximately 80% were seen once. The specimen was peripheral blood. These receptors came from a woman aged 80 or over with COVID-19, enrolled during active disease. Each CDR3 is given with its conserved first and last residue. Each record gives: J gene, clone size, D gene, V gene, CDR3 DNA, CDR3 protein. D genes are given only for firm matches. Size is omitted from some rows. Given values are once, few, many or a class for expanded clones.

J gene: TRBJ2-1
clone size: -
D gene: -
V gene: TRBV6-5
CDR3 DNA: TGTGCCAGCAGGTCCGACAGGAGCTCCTACAATGAGCAGTTCTTC
CDR3 protein: CASRSDRSSYNEQFF

J gene: TRBJ2-5
clone size: -
D gene: -
V gene: TRBV5-8
CDR3 DNA: TGTGCCAGCAGCTTGGGGGGGACTTACCAAGAGACCCAGTACTTC
CDR3 protein: CASSLGGTYQETQYF

J gene: TRBJ1-3
clone size: -
D gene: -
V gene: TRBV9
CDR3 DNA: TGTGCCAGCAGCGTAGACGGCTCTGGAAACACCATATATTTT
CDR3 protein: CASSVDGSGNTIYF

J gene: TRBJ2-5
clone size: once
D gene: TRBD2
V gene: TRBV5-1
CDR3 DNA: TGCGCCAGTAATGGGGGAGGGCCCTCCCGGGAGACCCAGTACTTC
CDR3 protein: CASNGGGPSRETQYF

J gene: TRBJ2-7
clone size: -
D gene: -
V gene: TRBV7-2
CDR3 DNA: TGTGCCAGCAGCTCCCTAACTAGCAAGCAGTACTTC
CDR3 protein: CASSSLTSKQYF

J gene: TRBJ1-2
clone size: -
D gene: -
V gene: TRBV25-1
CDR3 DNA: TGTGCCAGCAGTCCCATGGGAGGATACTACACCTTC
CDR3 protein: CASSPMGGYYTF

J gene: TRBJ2-3
clone size: -
D gene: TRBD2
V gene: TRBV7-9
CDR3 DNA: TGTGCCAGCAGCGATGGGGCGGGAGGGTCCGCTACGCAGTATTTT
CDR3 protein: CASSDGAGGSATQYF

J gene: TRBJ1-1
clone size: -
D gene: -
V gene: TRBV4-2
CDR3 DNA: TGTGCCAGCAGCCAAACTGCGGTCGCTGAAGCTTTCTTT
CDR3 protein: CASSQTAVAEAFF

J gene: TRBJ1-5
clone size: -
D gene: TRBD1
V gene: TRBV11-2
CDR3 DNA: TGTGCCAGCAGCCCGACAGGGCGTCAGCCCCAGCATTTT
CDR3 protein: CASSPTGRQPQHF

J gene: TRBJ1-2
clone size: -
D gene: -
V gene: TRBV4-1
CDR3 DNA: TGCGCCAGCAGCCAAGGGACAGTTCCCTATGGCTACACCTTC
CDR3 protein: CASSQGTVPYGYTF

J gene: TRBJ2-1
clone size: -
D gene: TRBD2
V gene: TRBV5-1
CDR3 DNA: TGCGCCAGCAGCCAAATAGCGGGGAGCTCCTACAATGAGCAGTTCTTC
CDR3 protein: CASSQIAGSSYNEQFF

J gene: TRBJ1-2
clone size: -
D gene: TRBD1
V gene: TRBV5-1
CDR3 DNA: TGCGCCAGCAGCGCCTCCGGGACAGTAACCTATGGCTACACCTTC
CDR3 protein: CASSASGTVTYGYTF

J gene: TRBJ2-1
clone size: -
D gene: TRBD1
V gene: TRBV14
CDR3 DNA: TGTGCCAGCAGTCTCGCCGGGACAGGGTACAATGAGCAGTTCTTC
CDR3 protein: CASSLAGTGYNEQFF

J gene: TRBJ1-5
clone size: few
D gene: TRBD1
V gene: TRBV19
CDR3 DNA: TGTGCCAGTAGCCCAGGGACAGGGGGAGGTCAGCCCCAGCATTTT
CDR3 protein: CASSPGTGGGQPQHF

J gene: TRBJ1-4
clone size: -
D gene: -
V gene: TRBV18
CDR3 DNA: TGTGCCAGCTCACCACAGGGCGGGGGTGAAAAACTGTTTTTT
CDR3 protein: CASSPQGGGEKLFF

J gene: TRBJ1-5
clone size: -
D gene: -
V gene: TRBV9
CDR3 DNA: TGTGCCAGCAGCGGAGGAACAGGTATCGAGCCCCAGCATTTT
CDR3 protein: CASSGGTGIEPQHF